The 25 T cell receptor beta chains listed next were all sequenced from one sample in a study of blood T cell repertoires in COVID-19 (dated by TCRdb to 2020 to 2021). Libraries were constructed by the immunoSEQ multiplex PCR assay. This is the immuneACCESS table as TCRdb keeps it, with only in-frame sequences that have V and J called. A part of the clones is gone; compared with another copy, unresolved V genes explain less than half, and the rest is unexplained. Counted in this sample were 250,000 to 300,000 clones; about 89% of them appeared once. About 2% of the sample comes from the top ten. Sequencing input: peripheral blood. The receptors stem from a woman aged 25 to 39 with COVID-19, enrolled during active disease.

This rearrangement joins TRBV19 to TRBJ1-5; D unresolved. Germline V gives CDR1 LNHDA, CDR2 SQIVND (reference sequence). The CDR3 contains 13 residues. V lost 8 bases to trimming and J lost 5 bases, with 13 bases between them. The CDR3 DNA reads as TGTGCCAGTGGAGGGAGGAAATATCAGCCCCAGCATTTT. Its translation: CASGGRKYQPQHF.

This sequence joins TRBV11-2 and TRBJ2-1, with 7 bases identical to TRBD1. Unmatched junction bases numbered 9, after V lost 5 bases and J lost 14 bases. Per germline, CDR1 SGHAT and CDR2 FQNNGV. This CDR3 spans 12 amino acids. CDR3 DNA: TGTGCCAGCAGCCTGGGGACAGTTAATGAGTTCTTC. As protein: CASSLGTVNEFF.

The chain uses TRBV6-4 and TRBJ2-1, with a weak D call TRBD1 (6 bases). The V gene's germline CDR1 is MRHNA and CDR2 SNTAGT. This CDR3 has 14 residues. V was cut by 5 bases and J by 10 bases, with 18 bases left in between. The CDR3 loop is CASSPTGPEGEQFF. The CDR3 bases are TGTGCCAGCAGTCCCACAGGGCCCGAGGGCGAGCAGTTCTTC.

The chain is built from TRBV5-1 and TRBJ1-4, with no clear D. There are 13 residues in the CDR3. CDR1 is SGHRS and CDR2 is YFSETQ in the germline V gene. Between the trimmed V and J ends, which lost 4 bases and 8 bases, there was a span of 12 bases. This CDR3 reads CASSPGGQEKLFF. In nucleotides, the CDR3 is TGCGCCAGCAGCCCGGGAGGCCAGGAAAAACTGTTTTTT.

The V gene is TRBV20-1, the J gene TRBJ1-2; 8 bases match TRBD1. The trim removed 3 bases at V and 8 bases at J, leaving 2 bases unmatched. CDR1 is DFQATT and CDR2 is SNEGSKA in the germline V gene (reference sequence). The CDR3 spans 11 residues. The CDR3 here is CSARTGEGYTF. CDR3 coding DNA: TGCAGTGCTAGGACAGGGGAAGGCTACACCTTC.

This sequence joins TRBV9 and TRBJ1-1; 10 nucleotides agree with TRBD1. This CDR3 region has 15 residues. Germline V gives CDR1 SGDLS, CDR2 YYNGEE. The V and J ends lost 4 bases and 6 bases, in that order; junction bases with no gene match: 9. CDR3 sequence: CASSPPTGGSPEAFF. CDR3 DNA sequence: TGTGCCAGCAGCCCCCCGACAGGGGGCTCTCCTGAAGCTTTCTTT.

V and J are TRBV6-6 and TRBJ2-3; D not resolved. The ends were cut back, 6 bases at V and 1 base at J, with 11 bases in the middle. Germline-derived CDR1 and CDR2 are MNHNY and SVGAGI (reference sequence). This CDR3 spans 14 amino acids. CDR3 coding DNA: TGTGCCAGCAGCTACGGGCCGGGCACAGATACGCAGTATTTT. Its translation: CASSYGPGTDTQYF.

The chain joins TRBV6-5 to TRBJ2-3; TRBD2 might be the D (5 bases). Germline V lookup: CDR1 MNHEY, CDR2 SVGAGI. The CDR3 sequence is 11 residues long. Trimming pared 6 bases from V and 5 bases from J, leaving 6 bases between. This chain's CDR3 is CASRAGDTQYF. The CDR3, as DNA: TGTGCCAGCAGGGCGGGAGATACGCAGTATTTT.

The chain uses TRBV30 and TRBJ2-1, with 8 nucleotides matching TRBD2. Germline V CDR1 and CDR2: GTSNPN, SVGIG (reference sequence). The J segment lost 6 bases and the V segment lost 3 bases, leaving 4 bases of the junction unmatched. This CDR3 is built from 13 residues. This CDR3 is CAWRTAGANEQFF. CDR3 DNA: TGTGCCTGGAGAACAGCGGGAGCCAATGAGCAGTTCTTC. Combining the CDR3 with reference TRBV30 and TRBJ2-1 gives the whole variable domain SQTIHQWPATLVQPVGSPLSLECTVEGTSNPNLYWYRQAAGRGLQLLFYSVGIGQISSEVPQNLSASRPQDRQFILSSKKLLLSDSGFYLCAWRTAGANEQFFGPGTRLTVL.

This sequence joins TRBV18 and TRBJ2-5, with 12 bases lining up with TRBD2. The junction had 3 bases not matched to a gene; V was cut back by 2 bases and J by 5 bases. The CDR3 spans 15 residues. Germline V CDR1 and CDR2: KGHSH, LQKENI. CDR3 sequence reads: CASSPTSGRSETQYF. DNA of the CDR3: TGTGCCAGCTCACCAACTAGCGGGAGGTCTGAGACCCAGTACTTC.

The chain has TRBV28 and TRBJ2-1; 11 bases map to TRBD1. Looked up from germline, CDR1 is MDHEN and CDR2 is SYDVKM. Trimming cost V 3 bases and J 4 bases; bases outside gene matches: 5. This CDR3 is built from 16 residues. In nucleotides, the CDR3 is TGTGCCAGCAGTTTGACCTGGGACAGGGGGTACAATGAGCAGTTCTTC. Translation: CASSLTWDRGYNEQFF.

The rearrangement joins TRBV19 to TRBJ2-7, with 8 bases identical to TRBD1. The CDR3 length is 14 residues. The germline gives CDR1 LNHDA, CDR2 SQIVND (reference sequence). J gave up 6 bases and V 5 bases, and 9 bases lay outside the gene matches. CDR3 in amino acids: CASSPRDRIAEQYF. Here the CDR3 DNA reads TGTGCCAGTAGTCCCCGGGACAGGATTGCCGAGCAGTACTTC.

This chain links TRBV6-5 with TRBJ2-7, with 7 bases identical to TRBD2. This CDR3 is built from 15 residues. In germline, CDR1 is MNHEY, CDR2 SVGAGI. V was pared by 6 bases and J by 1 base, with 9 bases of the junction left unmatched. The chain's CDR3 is CASRGASGSSYEQYF. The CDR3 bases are TGTGCCAGCAGGGGAGCTAGCGGATCTTCCTACGAGCAGTACTTC.

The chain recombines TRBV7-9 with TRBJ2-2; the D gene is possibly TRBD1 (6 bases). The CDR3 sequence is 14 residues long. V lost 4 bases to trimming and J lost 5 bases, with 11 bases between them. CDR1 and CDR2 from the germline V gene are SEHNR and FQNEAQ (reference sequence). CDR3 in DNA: TGTGCCAGCAGCTACGGCAGGGGAACCGGGGAGCTGTTTTTT. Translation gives CASSYGRGTGELFF.

This CDR3 reads CASSLGRVSYNEQFF. The CDR3 DNA sequence: TGTGCCAGTAGTCTGGGGCGCGTCTCCTACAATGAGCAGTTCTTC. The genes are TRBV19 and TRBJ2-1; the D gene is possibly TRBD1 (5 bases). V lost 5 bases, J lost 0 bases, and 11 bases lay in between. Germline CDR1 is LNHDA and CDR2 is SQIVND (reference sequence). CDR3 length: 15 residues.

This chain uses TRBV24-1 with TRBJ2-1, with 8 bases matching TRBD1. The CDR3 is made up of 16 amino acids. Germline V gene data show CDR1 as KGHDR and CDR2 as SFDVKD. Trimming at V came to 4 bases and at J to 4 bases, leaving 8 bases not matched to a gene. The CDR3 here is CATSDYDRGDYNEQFF. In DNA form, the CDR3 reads TGTGCCACCAGTGACTACGACAGGGGAGATTACAATGAGCAGTTCTTC.

In DNA, the CDR3 is TGTGCCAGTTGCGCAGGGGTAGGGAATGAGCAGTTCTTC. Protein: CASCAGVGNEQFF. This rearrangement joins TRBV19 to TRBJ2-1, with D maybe TRBD1 (6 bases). The CDR3 totals 13 residues. Germline CDR1 and CDR2: LNHDA and SQIVND (reference sequence). The V end was cut by 8 bases, the J end by 7 bases, with 15 bases between.

In DNA, the CDR3 is TGTGCTAGTGGTGGGGACAGACCCACGAACACCGGGGAGCTGTTTTTT. Protein product: CASGGDRPTNTGELFF. This chain connects TRBV12-5 to TRBJ2-2; 7 bases fit TRBD1. Trimming cost V 5 bases and J 0 bases; bases outside gene matches: 6. The CDR3 has 16 residues. Germline assignment: CDR1 LGHNT and CDR2 FRNRAP.

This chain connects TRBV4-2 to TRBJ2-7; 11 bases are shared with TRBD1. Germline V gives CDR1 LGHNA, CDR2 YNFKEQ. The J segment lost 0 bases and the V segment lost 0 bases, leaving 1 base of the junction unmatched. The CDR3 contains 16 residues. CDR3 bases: TGTGCCAGCAGCCAAGAGGGACAGGGGGACTCCTACGAGCAGTACTTC. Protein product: CASSQEGQGDSYEQYF.

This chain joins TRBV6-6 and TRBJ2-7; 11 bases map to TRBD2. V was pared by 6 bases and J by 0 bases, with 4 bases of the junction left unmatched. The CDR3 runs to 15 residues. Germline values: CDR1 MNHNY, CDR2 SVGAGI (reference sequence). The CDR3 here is CASREGLAASYEQYF. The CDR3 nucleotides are TGTGCCAGCAGAGAGGGACTAGCGGCCTCCTACGAGCAGTACTTC.

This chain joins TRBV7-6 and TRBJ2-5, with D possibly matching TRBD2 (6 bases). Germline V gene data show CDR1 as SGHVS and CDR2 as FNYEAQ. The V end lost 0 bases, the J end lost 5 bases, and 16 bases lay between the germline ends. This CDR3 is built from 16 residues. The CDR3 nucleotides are TGTGCCAGCAGCTTAGCCGGCGGGGCGCTTGGGGAGACCCAGTACTTC. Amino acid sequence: CASSLAGGALGETQYF.

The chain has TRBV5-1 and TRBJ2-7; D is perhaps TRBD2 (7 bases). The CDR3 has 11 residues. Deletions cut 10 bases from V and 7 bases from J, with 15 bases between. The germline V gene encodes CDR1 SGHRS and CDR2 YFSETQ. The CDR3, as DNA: TGCGCCCTCAAGGGGGGAGGGGAGCAGTACTTC. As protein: CALKGGGEQYF.

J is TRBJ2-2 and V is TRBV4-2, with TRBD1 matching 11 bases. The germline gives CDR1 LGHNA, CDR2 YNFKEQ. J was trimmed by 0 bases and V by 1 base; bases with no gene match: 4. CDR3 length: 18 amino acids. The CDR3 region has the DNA TGTGCCAGCAGCCAAGCCGGGACAGGGGGTTCGAACACCGGGGAGCTGTTTTTT. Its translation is CASSQAGTGGSNTGELFF.

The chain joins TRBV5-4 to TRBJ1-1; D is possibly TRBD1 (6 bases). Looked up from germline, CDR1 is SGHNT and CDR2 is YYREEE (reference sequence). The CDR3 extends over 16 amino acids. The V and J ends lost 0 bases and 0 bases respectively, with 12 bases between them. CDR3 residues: CASSLGQGKMNTEAFF. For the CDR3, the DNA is TGTGCCAGCAGCTTGGGTCAGGGGAAGATGAACACTGAAGCTTTCTTT.

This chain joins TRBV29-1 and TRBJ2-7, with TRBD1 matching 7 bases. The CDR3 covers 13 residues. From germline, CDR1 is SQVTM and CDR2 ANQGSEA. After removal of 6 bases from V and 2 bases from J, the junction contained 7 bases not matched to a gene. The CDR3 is CSVYTGVPYEQYF. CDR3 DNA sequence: TGCAGCGTGTATACAGGGGTCCCCTACGAGCAGTACTTC.